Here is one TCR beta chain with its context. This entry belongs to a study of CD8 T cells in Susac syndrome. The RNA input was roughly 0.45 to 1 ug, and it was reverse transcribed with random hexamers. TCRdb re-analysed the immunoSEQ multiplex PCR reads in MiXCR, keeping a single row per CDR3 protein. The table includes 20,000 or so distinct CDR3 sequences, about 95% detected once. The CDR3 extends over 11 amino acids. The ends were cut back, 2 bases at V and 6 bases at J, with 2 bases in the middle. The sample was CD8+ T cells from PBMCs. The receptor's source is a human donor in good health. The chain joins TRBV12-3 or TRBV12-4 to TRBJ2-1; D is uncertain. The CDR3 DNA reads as TGTGCCAGCAGTTTAAGCAATGAGCAGTTCTTC. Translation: CASSLSNEQFF.